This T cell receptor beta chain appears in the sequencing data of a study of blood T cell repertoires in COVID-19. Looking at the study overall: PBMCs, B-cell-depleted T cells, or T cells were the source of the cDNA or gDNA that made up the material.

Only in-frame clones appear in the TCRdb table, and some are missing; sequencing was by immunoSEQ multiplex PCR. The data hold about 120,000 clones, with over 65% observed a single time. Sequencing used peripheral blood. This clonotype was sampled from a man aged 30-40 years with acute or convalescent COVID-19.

The CDR3 nucleotides are TGTGCCAGCAGCGTAGACGGGAGGGATTTCAATGAGCAGTTCTTC. This gives the protein CASSVDGRDFNEQFF. This chain connects TRBV9 to TRBJ2-1, with 8 nucleotides matching TRBD2. The CDR3 runs 15 residues. The germline gives CDR1 SGDLS, CDR2 YYNGEE. V dropped 0 bases and J dropped 6; count of bases not matched to a gene: 5.